These 5 T cell receptor beta chains originate from one sample sequenced in a study of technical replicates of blood from a few donors. Here immunoSEQ multiplex PCR was the method, and the copy in TCRdb shows in-frame clones only, minus some. The repertoire holds around 70,000 clones, with roughly 93% as singletons. The sample consisted of T cells isolated from PBMCs. These receptors were obtained from a human donor in good health.

The chain employs TRBV18 and TRBJ2-7; TRBD1 matches at 8 bases. The CDR3 sequence is 14 residues long. The V and J ends lost 4 bases and 5 bases, in that order; junction bases with no gene match: 7. Germline CDR1 and CDR2: KGHSH and LQKENI. The CDR3 region is CASSLLDRDHEQYF. The CDR3 DNA reads as TGTGCCAGCTCACTCTTGGACAGGGATCACGAGCAGTACTTC. Using reference TRBV18 and TRBJ2-7 for the parts outside the CDR3, the full variable domain is NAGVMQNPRHLVRRRGQEARLRCSPMKGHSHVYWYRQLPEEGLKFMVYLQKENIIDESGMPKERFSAEFPKEGPSILRIQQVVRGDSAAYFCASSLLDRDHEQYFGPGTRLTVT.

This chain connects TRBV5-1 to TRBJ2-5; 10 bases match TRBD1. The germline gives CDR1 SGHRS, CDR2 YFSETQ. CDR3 length equals 14 residues. The V and J ends lost 4 bases and 3 bases, in that order; junction bases with no gene match: 3. The CDR3 loop reads CASSIGTGEETQYF. CDR3 nucleotide sequence: TGCGCCAGCAGCATAGGGACAGGGGAAGAGACCCAGTACTTC.

This clone was observed once. The V gene is TRBV9, the J gene TRBJ2-3; no reliable D call. Germline lookup yields CDR1 SGDLS and CDR2 YYNGEE. This CDR3 is built from 14 residues. The V and J ends lost 0 bases and 3 bases respectively, with 8 bases between them. The CDR3 sequence is CASSVGVATDTQYF. DNA for the CDR3: TGTGCCAGCAGCGTAGGAGTAGCAACAGATACGCAGTATTTT.

This chain connects TRBV11-3 to TRBJ2-2; the D gene is possibly TRBD1 (6 bases). Trimming left V 7 bases short and J 0 bases short, with 9 bases between. The CDR3 totals 14 residues. CDR1 is SGHNT, CDR2 YENEEA, per germline. The CDR3 nucleotides are TGTGCCAGCAAACAGGGAACGAACACCGGGGAGCTGTTTTTT. This gives the protein CASKQGTNTGELFF.

V and J are TRBV5-6 and TRBJ2-1; D unresolved. The CDR3 loop spans 15 amino acids. Trimming took 4 bases from V and 5 from J, leaving 16 bases between them. The germline CDR1 and CDR2 sequences are SGHDT and YYEEEE. CDR3 sequence: CASSLPGFRNNEQFF. The CDR3 nucleotides read TGTGCCAGCAGCCTCCCCGGGTTTAGGAACAATGAGCAGTTCTTC. Full variable domain (outside the CDR3, taken from reference TRBV5-6 and TRBJ2-1): DAGVTQSPTHLIKTRGQQVTLRCSPKSGHDTVSWYQQALGQGPQFIFQYYEEEERQRGNFPDRFSGHQFPNYSSELNVNALLLGDSALYLCASSLPGFRNNEQFFGPGTRLTVL.